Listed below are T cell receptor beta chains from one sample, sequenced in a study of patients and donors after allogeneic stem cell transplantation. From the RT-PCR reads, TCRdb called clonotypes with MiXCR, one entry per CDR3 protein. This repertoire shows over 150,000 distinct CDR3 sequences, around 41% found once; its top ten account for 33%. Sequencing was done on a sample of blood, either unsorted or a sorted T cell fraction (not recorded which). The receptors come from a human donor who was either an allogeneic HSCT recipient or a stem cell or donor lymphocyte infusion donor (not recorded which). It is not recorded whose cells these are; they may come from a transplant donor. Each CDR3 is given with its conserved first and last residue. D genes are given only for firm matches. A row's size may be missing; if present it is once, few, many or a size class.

CDR3nt: TGTGCCAGCAGCGCGATTGTGGATAGGGTCAATGAGCAGTTCTTC; CDR3aa: CASSAIVDRVNEQFF; d_gene: .; j_gene: TRBJ2-1; v_gene: TRBV7-7; abundance: .
CDR3nt: TGTGCCAGCACCGCAAGACCCGACGGGAGGGCCGTGGACGAGCAGTACTTC; CDR3aa: CASTARPDGRAVDEQYF; d_gene: TRBD2; j_gene: TRBJ2-7; v_gene: TRBV12-3/TRBV12-4; abundance: .
CDR3nt: TGTGCCACCAGCGCACAGGGGAACAAACCCGGGGAGCTGTTTTTT; CDR3aa: CATSAQGNKPGELFF; d_gene: TRBD1; j_gene: TRBJ2-2; v_gene: TRBV15; abundance: .
CDR3nt: TGCGCCAGCAGCTTCCCGGGACTAGCGGGAGCCAAGGCCAATGAGCAGTTCTTC; CDR3aa: CASSFPGLAGAKANEQFF; d_gene: TRBD2; j_gene: TRBJ2-1; v_gene: TRBV5-1; abundance: few
CDR3nt: TGTGCCAGCAGTGACGCCAACACCGGGGAGCTGTTTTTT; CDR3aa: CASSDANTGELFF; d_gene: .; j_gene: TRBJ2-2; v_gene: TRBV6-4; abundance: .
CDR3nt: TGTGCCACCAGTGACCCCGGGACCCATGAGCAGTTCTTC; CDR3aa: CATSDPGTHEQFF; d_gene: .; j_gene: TRBJ2-1; v_gene: TRBV24-1; abundance: .
CDR3nt: TGTGCCACCTCGGACAGGGTCGGCACTGAAGCTTTCTTT; CDR3aa: CATSDRVGTEAFF; d_gene: TRBD1; j_gene: TRBJ1-1; v_gene: TRBV12-3/TRBV12-4; abundance: many
CDR3nt: TGCGCCAGCAGCCAAGATCTAGGGAATCAGCCCCAGCATTTT; CDR3aa: CASSQDLGNQPQHF; d_gene: .; j_gene: TRBJ1-5; v_gene: TRBV4-3; abundance: few
CDR3nt: TGTGCCAGCAGCTTAGGGCCCCCCGCAGGGGACTATGGCTACACCTTC; CDR3aa: CASSLGPPAGDYGYTF; d_gene: .; j_gene: TRBJ1-2; v_gene: TRBV11-2; abundance: few
CDR3nt: TGTGCCAGCAGCGTGTTGGGACTGTATAGCAATCAGCCCCAGCATTTT; CDR3aa: CASSVLGLYSNQPQHF; d_gene: .; j_gene: TRBJ1-5; v_gene: TRBV7-3; abundance: .
CDR3nt: TGTGCCAGCAGCCAAGATCCGCGGGGGCTGAACACTGAAGCTTTCTTT; CDR3aa: CASSQDPRGLNTEAFF; d_gene: .; j_gene: TRBJ1-1; v_gene: TRBV4-2; abundance: .
CDR3nt: TGCGCCAGCAGCTTGACAGACAACACCGGGGAGCTGTTTTTT; CDR3aa: CASSLTDNTGELFF; d_gene: .; j_gene: TRBJ2-2; v_gene: TRBV5-1; abundance: .
CDR3nt: TGTGCCAGCAGCTCCCCCCAGGGGAACTATGGCTACACCTTC; CDR3aa: CASSSPQGNYGYTF; d_gene: .; j_gene: TRBJ1-2; v_gene: TRBV11-2; abundance: once
CDR3nt: TGCGCCAGCAGCCAAGATTGGCTAGCGGTAGGGGCCCAGTACTTC; CDR3aa: CASSQDWLAVGAQYF; d_gene: TRBD2; j_gene: TRBJ2-5; v_gene: TRBV4-3; abundance: .
CDR3nt: TGTGCCAGCAGCCACGGACAGGGGACTTCCTACGGCTACACCTTC; CDR3aa: CASSHGQGTSYGYTF; d_gene: TRBD1; j_gene: TRBJ1-2; v_gene: TRBV3-1; abundance: .
CDR3nt: TGTGCCAGCAGCAGGACAGGGGGCTACACCTTC; CDR3aa: CASSRTGGYTF; d_gene: TRBD1; j_gene: TRBJ1-2; v_gene: TRBV9; abundance: .
CDR3nt: TGTGCCAGCAGTAGGTCGGGCGGGAGGGCCCCCAATGAGCAGTTCTTC; CDR3aa: CASSRSGGRAPNEQFF; d_gene: TRBD2; j_gene: TRBJ2-1; v_gene: TRBV25-1; abundance: .
CDR3nt: TGTGCCAGCAGTCCGGGACTAGCGGGAGGAGTAGGCGGGGAGCTGTTTTTT; CDR3aa: CASSPGLAGGVGGELFF; d_gene: TRBD2; j_gene: TRBJ2-2; v_gene: TRBV12-3/TRBV12-4; abundance: .
CDR3nt: TGTGCCAGCAGTGAGACAGGGCGGAGGGAAGCTTTCTTT; CDR3aa: CASSETGRREAFF; d_gene: TRBD1; j_gene: TRBJ1-1; v_gene: TRBV25-1; abundance: many
CDR3nt: TGCAGTGCTCACAGGGCGTCGGGCAATCAGCCCCAGCATTTT; CDR3aa: CSAHRASGNQPQHF; d_gene: .; j_gene: TRBJ1-5; v_gene: TRBV20-1; abundance: few
CDR3nt: TGCAGCGTTGAATCGTTAGCGGGAGGGGGTGAGCAGTTCTTC; CDR3aa: CSVESLAGGGEQFF; d_gene: TRBD2; j_gene: TRBJ2-1; v_gene: TRBV29-1; abundance: few
CDR3nt: TGTGCCACCAGCAGAGCTGCCACCGGGGAGCTGTTTTTT; CDR3aa: CATSRAATGELFF; d_gene: .; j_gene: TRBJ2-2; v_gene: TRBV15; abundance: few
CDR3nt: TGTGCCAGCAGTTACTCACCTGACTCCTACGAGCAGTACTTC; CDR3aa: CASSYSPDSYEQYF; d_gene: .; j_gene: TRBJ2-7; v_gene: TRBV6-6; abundance: .
CDR3nt: TGTGCCAGCAGCGGGCCGGGGGCCAGTGGCTACACCTTC; CDR3aa: CASSGPGASGYTF; d_gene: .; j_gene: TRBJ1-2; v_gene: TRBV4-2; abundance: .
CDR3nt: TGTGCCAGCAGCTTAGATGTGGGACAGTATGAAAAACTGTTTTTT; CDR3aa: CASSLDVGQYEKLFF; d_gene: TRBD1; j_gene: TRBJ1-4; v_gene: TRBV7-2; abundance: .
CDR3nt: TGTGCCACCAGAAGCGCTGGCACTGAAGCTTTCTTT; CDR3aa: CATRSAGTEAFF; d_gene: .; j_gene: TRBJ1-1; v_gene: TRBV15; abundance: few
CDR3nt: TGCGCCAGCAGCTTGGAACTAGCGGCCGGGAATGAGCAGTTCTTC; CDR3aa: CASSLELAAGNEQFF; d_gene: TRBD2; j_gene: TRBJ2-1; v_gene: TRBV5-1; abundance: few
CDR3nt: TGTGCCAGCAGCTTATCGACTGTACTGCAGGGGGCTAACTATGGCTACACCTTC; CDR3aa: CASSLSTVLQGANYGYTF; d_gene: TRBD1; j_gene: TRBJ1-2; v_gene: TRBV7-8; abundance: .
CDR3nt: TGTGCCAGCAGTTACTCAGGCAGGTTGGGGGAGCAGTACTTC; CDR3aa: CASSYSGRLGEQYF; d_gene: .; j_gene: TRBJ2-7; v_gene: TRBV6-6; abundance: .
CDR3nt: TGCAGCGTTGGGACCCAAGAGACCCAGTACTTC; CDR3aa: CSVGTQETQYF; d_gene: .; j_gene: TRBJ2-5; v_gene: TRBV29-1; abundance: .
CDR3nt: TGTGCCAGCAGCCCCTTTACGGACCCCTACAATGAGCAGTTCTTC; CDR3aa: CASSPFTDPYNEQFF; d_gene: .; j_gene: TRBJ2-1; v_gene: TRBV9; abundance: .
CDR3nt: TGTGCCACCAGGGGGGCAGGGGCAGGACAGCCCCAGCATTTT; CDR3aa: CATRGAGAGQPQHF; d_gene: .; j_gene: TRBJ1-5; v_gene: TRBV24-1; abundance: few
CDR3nt: TGTGCCAGCAGTTTAGGCAGGACTCTTGAAGCTTTCTTT; CDR3aa: CASSLGRTLEAFF; d_gene: .; j_gene: TRBJ1-1; v_gene: TRBV12-3/TRBV12-4; abundance: few
CDR3nt: TGCGCCAGCAGCCTGGACCCCAATGAGCAGTTCTTC; CDR3aa: CASSLDPNEQFF; d_gene: .; j_gene: TRBJ2-1; v_gene: TRBV5-1; abundance: few
CDR3nt: TGTGCCAGCAGTGACGGTTCTAACTATGGCTACACCTTC; CDR3aa: CASSDGSNYGYTF; d_gene: .; j_gene: TRBJ1-2; v_gene: TRBV6-6; abundance: .
CDR3nt: TGCAGTGCTAGAGCGCTAGCGGGAGAATTTAACGAGCAGTACTTC; CDR3aa: CSARALAGEFNEQYF; d_gene: TRBD2; j_gene: TRBJ2-7; v_gene: TRBV20-1; abundance: .
CDR3nt: TGTGCCAGCAGTTGGGTCGGGGCCTCCTTGGATTTT; CDR3aa: CASSWVGASLDF; d_gene: .; j_gene: TRBJ1-5; v_gene: TRBV6-2/TRBV6-3; abundance: few
CDR3nt: TGCAGCTTCCGGGACATAGGTGGCTACACCTTC; CDR3aa: CSFRDIGGYTF; d_gene: .; j_gene: TRBJ1-2; v_gene: TRBV29-1; abundance: .
CDR3nt: TGCAGTGCTAAGGGGGACGGTGACTTATCACCCCTCCACTTT; CDR3aa: CSAKGDGDLSPLHF; d_gene: .; j_gene: TRBJ1-6; v_gene: TRBV20-1; abundance: .
CDR3nt: TGCGCCAGCAGCTTGGTAGGAAGGGGTTGGGATGAGCAGTTCTTC; CDR3aa: CASSLVGRGWDEQFF; d_gene: .; j_gene: TRBJ2-1; v_gene: TRBV5-1; abundance: .
CDR3nt: TGTGCCAGCAGCTTAGCAACCGGGGTGTTAAGTTCACCCCTCCACTTT; CDR3aa: CASSLATGVLSSPLHF; d_gene: .; j_gene: TRBJ1-6; v_gene: TRBV7-8; abundance: many
CDR3nt: TGTGCCAGCAGTTTATTATTCCCTCGGACAGGGGCCATCAACACTGAAGCTTTCTTT; CDR3aa: CASSLLFPRTGAINTEAFF; d_gene: TRBD1; j_gene: TRBJ1-1; v_gene: TRBV27; abundance: .